The present T cell receptor beta chain was sequenced within a study of cytomegalovirus exposure and HLA in healthy donors (dated by TCRdb to between 2016 and 2019). About the investigation overall: In an earlier analysis of several hundred of the donors, around 300 Gb of sequence data and some 120 million unique TCR beta sequences from about 179 million T cells were reported. Among about 410 genotyped donors of the cohort, an average of roughly 230,000 unique TCR beta nucleotide sequences was sequenced per donor, of which about 20% were non-productive. The study aimed to test whether signatures of past pathogen exposure could be identified by cataloging public T cell receptors. The T cell repertoires of several hundred subjects were profiled by immunosequencing and related to cytomegalovirus serostatus. Roughly 300 gigabases of sequencing data and around 85 million unique TCR sequences made up an early release that covered 500 to 700 HLA-typed donors. High-throughput TCR immunosequencing, statistical association of individual TCRs with disease status, and machine learning were combined to predict cytomegalovirus infection status. A handful of DR-DQ haplotypes were handled as single units for association and clustering because linkage in the cohort was strong. To study patterns of TCR occurrence, a later analysis re-analyzed previously published TCR beta repertoires from 666 donors and added high-resolution HLA genotyping. The number of typed donors differed by locus: about 620-630 for A, B, C, DRB1 and DQB1; some 500 for DQA1; 606 for DPA1; and around 450 for DPB1. HLA typing included class I and class II loci at four-digit resolution. Donor age, sex, ethnicity and CMV serostatus were compiled alongside the repertoire data. All discovery cohort repertoires had been generated on a single sequencing platform. To decide whether each TCR beta V gene segment behaved as functional or pseudogenic, an earlier analysis of some 600 of the donors relied on high-throughput TCR beta sequencing. Rather than using new phenotypic data, the later analysis identified candidate immune exposures from TCR beta sequences and from how often those sequences occurred across donors. Genome-wide SNP genotypes for about 65% of the roughly 670 donors were used in a later genetic analysis, which treated that subset as a discovery cohort. A separate validation cohort of about 110 different subjects was used in addition to the roughly 620-subject first cohort. The genetic ancestry cluster associated with self-reported Caucasian donors included 81% of the roughly 390 genotyped donors.

Library construction relied on the immunoSEQ multiplex PCR assay. For the multiplex PCR, a mixture combining 60 forward primers for TCR Vbeta segments and 13 reverse primers for TCR Jbeta segments was used. A multiplex PCR assay on genomic DNA amplified the CDR3 region of rearranged TCR beta genes. The Illumina HiSeq System was used to sequence the amplified TCR beta libraries as 87-base-pair reads. Per the source publication's procedure: In a later analysis, tens of millions of unique TCR beta chains were counted across the approximately 670 repertoires, and about 9.9 million of these chains were shared by at least two donors. Raw reads were error-corrected and collapsed into unique sequences with a nearest-neighbor algorithm that merged closely related sequences to remove PCR and sequencing errors. To assign V, D and J gene segments, CDR3 sequences were aligned to IMGT reference sequences. For a sequence to be retained, a match of at least six nucleotides to both a V gene segment and a J gene segment was required. Rearrangements were called productive when the CDR3 lacked stop codons and stayed in frame with V and J; all others were non-productive. Following IMGT convention, CDR3 was defined as the stretch from the second conserved V-encoded cysteine to the conserved J-encoded phenylalanine. The earlier analysis of fewer than 700 of the donors excluded sequences that lacked an unambiguous match to a single V gene segment. An earlier analysis of 500 to 700 of the donors classified V segments as functional when productive rearrangements were above 56.7% and as segregating when the standard deviation between donors was above 5%. A statistical classification framework was built for diagnosing cytomegalovirus status from the catalog of TCR beta chain sequences. V and J gene assignment, in a later analysis, came from comparing TCR nucleotide sequences with IMGT/GENE-DB human TR gene sequences. In a later analysis, CDR3 sequences and most-parsimonious VDJ recombination scenarios were assigned using the TCRdist pipeline. In a later analysis, each TCR beta chain was defined by its CDR3 amino acid sequence together with its V-gene family, and reads without a unique V-gene family were excluded. To address suspected cross-contamination and a sequencing artifact, a later analysis removed roughly 580 highly shared, low-generation-probability nucleotide sequences. For each public chain, a later analysis derived a clonal expansion index from normalized ranks of inferred template counts within each repertoire. A later analysis computed generation probabilities with a VDJ recombination model fitted to out-of-frame rearrangements, and checked the results against IGoR. A later analysis scored TCR-TCR, TCR-HLA and TCR-CMV co-occurrence with hypergeometric tests, applying a repertoire-size bias correction to TCR pairs. A later analysis estimated false discovery rates by permuting HLA or CMV assignments 20 times. In a later analysis, co-occurring TCRs were grouped with DBSCAN, and TCRdist sequence similarity was added when clustering was performed within HLA-allele-positive subsets. Repertoires with fewer than 30,000 or more than 120,000 public chains were left out of co-occurrence clustering, as were roughly five repertoires with anomalous nucleotide sharing. TCRdb obtained this table from immuneACCESS and retained in-frame rearrangements with V and J assigned. These tables miss some clones; where compared with another copy, unresolved V genes account for less than half of the shortfall, and the remainder is unexplained. The V and J calls and clone size are taken from that table; D and trimming were inferred from the DNA. For this sample the table gives 75,000 to 100,000 clones, of which roughly 70% were detected only once. Of the sample, about 1.7% falls within the top ten clones.

The cohort comprised some 680 healthy bone marrow donors. At the time of sampling, every cohort member was nominally healthy, though immune exposures that went unrecorded were likely present. The donor tested CMV seronegative, placing the donor among the roughly 400 seronegative members of the cohort. A peripheral blood sample was provided by each donor, and peripheral blood mononuclear cells were used for TCR beta sequencing. The Qiagen DNeasy Blood Extraction Kit was used to extract genomic DNA from the blood cell samples. Overall study results and their limits: Correlated functional status among segregating V segments might be attributable to linkage disequilibrium, but an unknown experimental factor could not be ruled out. Compared with equally common non-associated chains, HLA-associated TCR beta chains in a later analysis were more clonally expanded and had lower generation probabilities. V-gene and J-gene trimming of TCR beta chains was associated with a missense DCLRE1C variant in a later genetic analysis, and the association was replicated in an independent cohort. Across donors, most TCR sequences were observed very rarely, whereas some public TCRs were present in many individuals. In a later analysis, the rate of TCR association differed among HLA loci, with DRB1 alleles having the most associated TCRs and HLA-C alleles having the fewest. In the study, some 160 TCR beta chains were listed as associated with cytomegalovirus. A later analysis reported that several top co-occurrence clusters appeared linked to parvovirus B19, influenza, CMV and Epstein-Barr virus. A further reported finding was that TCR beta sequences accurately predicted the HLA-A and HLA-B alleles for most subjects in the first cohort. Because HLA typing was unavailable for some donors at each locus, only the typed subset was used in association tests. It was suggested by the authors that the approach could potentially be generalized to other disease states and immunological phenotypes. The 87-base-pair reads could not distinguish some IMGT-functional V segments, including TRBV6-2 and TRBV6-3, so those segments were excluded. In a later genetic analysis, fewer N-insertions in productive TCRs were reported among donors in an Asian-associated ancestry cluster than the approximately 670-donor mean. Presence/absence analyses assumed roughly uniform sequencing depth across donors, an assumption that may not hold. In a later analysis, 16,951 TCR beta sequences were associated with specific HLA alleles at a false discovery rate of 0.05. The earlier analysis of 587 of the donors excluded approximately 17 rarely observed V segments, including chromosome 9 orphons, because counts were too low. For the cohort, immune exposure information was limited to CMV serostatus. A cluster of highly shared sequence variants was judged likely to be a technical artifact of the sequencing pipeline. Strong co-occurrence of HLA alleles, especially DR and DQ, made assigning TCR associations to individual alleles difficult. In an earlier analysis of about 550 of the donors, most TCR beta V segments were observed in productive rearrangements about 87% or about 30% of the time, broadly matching IMGT annotations. Cytomegalovirus status was reported to be diagnosed by the classifier with high specificity and sensitivity in both the original and validation cohorts. In this cohort, only TCR beta chains were sequenced, and detectable features were limited by the absence of alpha or paired-chain data. A few of the identified cytomegalovirus-associated TCR beta chains were confirmed in vitro to be specific for cytomegalovirus antigens. In a later analysis, most CMV-associated TCR beta chains were found to appear HLA-restricted, with HLA associations seemingly driven largely by CMV exposure.

From a lookup of the germline V gene, CDR1 and CDR2 are SQVTM and ANQGSEA. Including cysteine and phenylalanine, the CDR3 has 14 amino acids. Only the CDR3 DNA stays, 42 bases, in frame from base 1. V is trimmed back by 3 bases and J by 9 bases, and the junction contains 10 bases that no gene match accounts for. Note on this clone: The specificity of this receptor is unknown. No per-base quality is available; no much larger clone lies one base away.

The sample taken for sequencing was PBMCs. The chain is encoded by TRBV29-1 joined to TRBJ2-2; TRBD2 lines up with 7 middle nucleotides. This clonotype originated in a male donor in good health and CMV-seronegative. Read as DNA, the sequence is TGCAGCGTTGACGGTTCGGGAGGAGGCCGGGAGCTGTTTTTT. It encodes CSVDGSGGGRELFF.